These 15 T cell receptor beta chains originate from one sample sequenced in a study of blood T cell repertoires in COVID-19. Generated by immunoSEQ multiplex PCR, the TCRdb table keeps only in-frame clones and is missing some. The data show around 62,000 clones, over 75% seen once. Sequences were obtained from peripheral blood. The source of these receptors is a human donor in a cohort sampled during active COVID-19.

The V gene is TRBV4-2, the J gene TRBJ2-7, with TRBD2 identical over 7 bases. CDR3 length: 17 amino acids. With 4 bases clipped from V and 0 bases from J, the junction kept 12 bases outside the gene matches. The germline CDR1 and CDR2 sequences are LGHNA and YNFKEQ. In DNA form, the CDR3 reads TGTGCCAGCAGCCGCGGGAAAGCGGGGAGTCTCTCCTACGAGCAGTACTTC. Translated: CASSRGKAGSLSYEQYF.

Details on this clone: Other DNA sequences within the sample encode an identical CDR3. The rearrangement joins TRBV18 to TRBJ2-5, with D perhaps TRBD2 (7 bases). The CDR3 totals 13 residues. Trimming cost V 4 bases and J 5 bases, with 11 bases left between them. Germline V gene data show CDR1 as KGHSH and CDR2 as LQKENI. In DNA form, the CDR3 reads TGTGCCAGCTCACAACAGGGAGGGGAGACCCAGTACTTC. This codes for CASSQQGGETQYF.

This clone was seen once. The chain carries TRBV5-6 and TRBJ2-7; 8 bases line up with TRBD1. The CDR3 is made up of 14 amino acids. Germline loops: CDR1 SGHDT, CDR2 YYEEEE. J was trimmed by 3 bases and V by 0 bases; bases with no gene match: 2. The CDR3 spells CASSLGQGLYEQYF. The CDR3 coding sequence is TGTGCCAGCAGCTTGGGACAGGGGCTCTACGAGCAGTACTTC.

This rearrangement joins TRBV9 to TRBJ2-5, with 8 nucleotides matching TRBD1. The CDR3 is made up of 15 amino acids. Germline assignment: CDR1 SGDLS and CDR2 YYNGEE. V lost 4 bases to trimming and J lost 5 bases; unmatched junction nucleotides: 10. Here the CDR3 DNA reads TGTGCCAGCAGCCCCCGGACAGGGTTCGCGGAGACCCAGTACTTC. Translated: CASSPRTGFAETQYF.

This clone was detected once. The J gene is TRBJ2-2, the V gene TRBV3-1 (or the pseudogene TRBV3-2), with 9 bases identical to TRBD2. The CDR3 loop spans 20 amino acids. CDR1 is LGHDT, CDR2 YNNKEL, per germline (reference sequence). The trim removed 0 bases at V and 0 bases at J, leaving 11 bases unmatched. CDR3 sequence (DNA): TGTGCCAGCAGCCAAGAAGGGCCCCGTCTAGCGGGATCGAACACCGGGGAGCTGTTTTTT. Protein sequence: CASSQEGPRLAGSNTGELFF.

The rearrangement uses TRBV11-2 and TRBJ1-1; a weak D match, TRBD1 (6 bases). Trimming removed 1 base from V and 0 bases from J, with 15 bases in between. CDR1 and CDR2 (germline): SGHAT, FQNNGV. This CDR3 is built from 17 residues. Written as DNA, the CDR3 is TGTGCCAGCAGCTTAGGGGGACAAGGGAATATGAACACTGAAGCTTTCTTT. It encodes CASSLGGQGNMNTEAFF.

The chain has TRBV9 and TRBJ1-2; TRBD1 aligns across 10 bases. This CDR3 is built from 16 residues. The germline CDR1 and CDR2 sequences are SGDLS and YYNGEE. The V segment lost 0 bases and the J segment 7 bases; nucleotides outside the gene matches: 9. The CDR3 protein is CASSVVGQGGLSGYTF. In DNA form, the CDR3 reads TGTGCCAGCAGCGTAGTAGGACAGGGGGGACTCTCTGGCTACACCTTC. Drawing the rest from reference TRBV9 and TRBJ1-2, the complete variable domain is DSGVTQTPKHLITATGQRVTLRCSPRSGDLSVYWYQQSLDQGLQFLIQYYNGEERAKGNILERFSAQQFPDLHSELNLSSLELGDSALYFCASSVVGQGGLSGYTFGSGTRLTVV.

This chain links TRBV11-3 with TRBJ2-2; 7 positions match TRBD1. J was trimmed by 1 base and V by 5 bases; bases with no gene match: 7. Germline CDR1 is SGHNT and CDR2 is YENEEA. The CDR3 contains 16 residues. Here the CDR3 reads CASSTRQGRNTGELFF. In DNA form, the CDR3 reads TGTGCCAGCAGCACCCGACAGGGTAGGAACACCGGGGAGCTGTTTTTT. Filled out from reference TRBV11-3 and TRBJ2-2, the complete variable domain reads EAGVVQSPRYKIIEKKQPVAFWCNPISGHNTLYWYLQNLGQGPELLIRYENEEAVDDSQLPKDRFSAERLKGVDSTLKIQPAELGDSAVYLCASSTRQGRNTGELFFGEGSRLTVL.

In nucleotides, the CDR3 is TGTGCCACCAGCAGAGATCTAGCTCTAGGGTCCTACAATGAGCAGTTCTTC. Translation: CATSRDLALGSYNEQFF. The V call is TRBV15, the J call TRBJ2-1; maybe TRBD2 (5 bases). Germline V gives CDR1 LNHNV, CDR2 YYDKDF (reference sequence). V lost 0 bases to trimming and J lost 1 base, with 13 bases between them. CDR3 length equals 17 residues.

The chain joins TRBV4-2 to TRBJ2-4, with 9 nucleotides matching TRBD1. The germline V gene encodes CDR1 LGHNA and CDR2 YNFKEQ. Losses at the gene ends were 1 base for V and 8 bases for J; bases not matched to a gene: 6. The CDR3 spans 15 residues. The CDR3 protein is CASSQAGTGTDIQYF. The CDR3 bases are TGTGCCAGCAGCCAAGCCGGGACAGGGACAGACATTCAGTACTTC.

The chain employs TRBV4-2 and TRBJ1-2, with a weak D call TRBD1 (5 bases). In germline, CDR1 is LGHNA, CDR2 YNFKEQ. The CDR3 sequence is 16 residues long. V was shortened by 0 bases and J by 4 bases, with 15 bases between the two germline ends. CDR3 protein: CASSQELGGLGYGYTF. CDR3 DNA sequence: TGTGCCAGCAGCCAAGAATTGGGGGGGTTGGGCTATGGCTACACCTTC.

This rearrangement joins TRBV7-2 to TRBJ1-5, with D maybe TRBD1 (6 bases). Trimming removed 7 bases from V and 1 base from J, with 14 bases in between. In germline, CDR1 is SGHTA, CDR2 FQGNSA. CDR3 size: 15 residues. The CDR3 loop is CASKKSQGSNQPQHF. The CDR3, as DNA: TGTGCCAGCAAAAAGAGCCAGGGGAGCAATCAGCCCCAGCATTTT.

The chain recombines TRBV7-9 with TRBJ2-1; 7 nucleotides agree with TRBD1. Trimming took 1 base from V and 5 from J; bases not matched to a gene: 8. This CDR3 contains 16 residues. Germline V lookup: CDR1 SEHNR, CDR2 FQNEAQ (reference sequence). CDR3 protein: CASSLEEGAPDNEQFF. DNA for the CDR3: TGTGCCAGCAGCTTAGAAGAGGGGGCCCCTGACAATGAGCAGTTCTTC.

V usage is TRBV7-2 and J usage is TRBJ2-5, with D possibly being TRBD2 (6 bases). V was clipped by 5 bases and J by 1 base, with 17 bases between them. The CDR3 extends over 16 amino acids. From germline, CDR1 is SGHTA and CDR2 FQGNSA. Here the CDR3 DNA reads TGTGCCAGCAGCCCCCAGGGACTGGTTTTCCAAGAGACCCAGTACTTC. It encodes CASSPQGLVFQETQYF.

The rearrangement joins TRBV30 to TRBJ2-5; TRBD1 agrees at 9 bases. The length of the CDR3 is 14 residues. CDR1 is GTSNPN, CDR2 SVGIG, per germline (reference sequence). V gave up 4 bases and J gave up 2 bases; unmatched junction bases: 5. The CDR3 coding sequence is TGTGCCTGGACCGGGACAGGGCTACAAGAGACCCAGTACTTC. Its protein product is CAWTGTGLQETQYF.